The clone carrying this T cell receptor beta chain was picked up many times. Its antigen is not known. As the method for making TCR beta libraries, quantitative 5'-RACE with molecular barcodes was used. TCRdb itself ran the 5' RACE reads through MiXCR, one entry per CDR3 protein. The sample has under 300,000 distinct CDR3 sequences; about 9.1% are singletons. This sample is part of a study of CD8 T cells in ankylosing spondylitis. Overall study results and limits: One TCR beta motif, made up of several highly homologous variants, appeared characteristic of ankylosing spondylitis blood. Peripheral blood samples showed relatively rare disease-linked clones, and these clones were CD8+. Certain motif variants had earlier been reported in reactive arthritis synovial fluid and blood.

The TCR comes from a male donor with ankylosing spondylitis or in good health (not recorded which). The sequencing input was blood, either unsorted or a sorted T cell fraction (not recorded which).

The CDR3, as DNA: TGTGCCAGCAGCCCTCGGGGCAAAGGGGGCGAGCAGTACTTC. Amino acids: CASSPRGKGGEQYF. The rearrangement uses TRBV7-9 and TRBJ2-7, with D perhaps matching TRBD1 (6 bases). This CDR3 spans 14 amino acids. Germline values: CDR1 SEHNR, CDR2 FQNEAQ (reference sequence). Between the trimmed V and J ends, which lost 5 bases and 6 bases, there was a span of 17 bases.